A single sample gave rise to the 29 T cell receptor beta chains below, sequenced in a study of T cells in Graves' hyperthyroidism and ophthalmopathy. The CDR3 regions of TCR beta were amplified from RNA transcripts. The HTBI primer set was used in a first-round RT-PCR of the TCR CDR3. Each CDR3 protein is one row after TCRdb ran MiXCR on the multiplex PCR reads. The profile shows approximately 360,000 distinct CDR3 sequences, around 25% of them singletons. The material sequenced was blood. The receptors come from a man aged 45-60 years with Graves' hyperthyroidism.

The chain is built from TRBV30 and TRBJ1-4; D ambiguous. Germline V gene lookup returns CDR1 GTSNPN and CDR2 SVGIG (reference sequence). The CDR3 covers 16 residues. V was trimmed by 2 bases and J by 3 bases, leaving 16 bases between them. Here the CDR3 DNA reads TGTGCCTGGAGTCGGATAGGCCCAGGCGCTAATGAAAAACTGTTTTTT. It codes for CAWSRIGPGANEKLFF.

The chain links TRBV20-1 to TRBJ2-5; possible D gene TRBD1, 7 bases. V shed 5 bases and J shed 2 bases, with 15 bases lying between them. Germline V gene sequence: CDR1 DFQATT, CDR2 SNEGSKA (reference sequence). The CDR3 is made up of 14 amino acids. The DNA for the CDR3 is TGCAGTGCTGGACAGGCTAGCGCACAAGAGACCCAGTACTTC. Protein sequence: CSAGQASAQETQYF.

This clonotype was observed a few times. The junction differs from germline at one of its ends, possibly a read error. The rearrangement links TRBV27 to TRBJ2-2; TRBD1 or TRBD2 may be the D gene (5 bases each). From germline, CDR1 is MNHEY and CDR2 SMNVEV (reference sequence). The CDR3 is 14 amino acids. The chain's CDR3 is CASSLRGETGELFF. Here the CDR3 DNA reads TGTGCTAGCAGTTTACGAGGGGAAACCGGGGAGCTGTTTTTT.

Ten or more counts support this clonotype. V is TRBV7-3 and J is TRBJ2-1, with D uncertain. Germline CDR1 is SGHTA and CDR2 is FQGTGA. The CDR3 has 14 amino acids. Trimming took off 5 bases at V and 9 bases at J, with 17 bases between the two ends. The CDR3 loop is CASSPLTLSGEQFF. Here the CDR3 DNA reads TGTGCCAGCAGCCCTTTGACCCTTTCGGGTGAGCAGTTCTTC.

The chain links TRBV19 to TRBJ1-4; 9 positions match TRBD1. V lost 6 bases and J lost 7; bases outside the gene matches: 9. The CDR3 is made up of 15 amino acids. Germline V gene sequence: CDR1 LNHDA, CDR2 SQIVND (reference sequence). As DNA, the CDR3 is TGTGCCAGTAGCCCACAGGGGGCGCGGGGTGAAAAACTGTTTTTT. It yields the protein CASSPQGARGEKLFF.

A few counts support this clonotype. In DNA form, the CDR3 reads TGCGCCAGCAGCTCGGGACGGACTAATGAAAAACTGTTTTTT. Its protein is CASSSGRTNEKLFF. The chain is built from TRBV5-1 and TRBJ1-4; D might be TRBD1 (5 bases). Germline V gene data show CDR1 as SGHRS and CDR2 as YFSETQ. V gave up 3 bases and J gave up 2 bases, with 8 bases separating them. The CDR3 runs 14 residues.

This clonotype has only a few counts. This rearrangement joins TRBV3-1 to TRBJ1-2; D is undetermined. This CDR3 has 15 residues. The V gene's germline CDR1 is LGHDT and CDR2 YNNKEL (reference sequence). Trimming stripped 1 base from V and 7 bases from J, with 16 bases between. The CDR3 sequence: CASSQAAGGLGGYTF. CDR3 sequence (DNA): TGTGCCAGCAGCCAAGCGGCCGGCGGCCTAGGTGGCTACACCTTC.

This clonotype was recorded many times. This chain uses TRBV3-1 with TRBJ1-3; no reliable D call. The ends were cut back, 4 bases at V and 0 bases at J, with 7 bases in the middle. Germline CDR1 is LGHDT and CDR2 is YNNKEL (reference sequence). The CDR3 has 14 amino acids. The CDR3 DNA follows: TGTGCCAGCAGCCCCAGAAGCTCTGGAAACACCATATATTTT. Translating it yields CASSPRSSGNTIYF.

This clonotype has more than one count but fewer than ten. V and J are TRBV30 and TRBJ1-1, with 8 bases aligning to TRBD1. Germline CDR1 and CDR2: GTSNPN and SVGIG (reference sequence). V shed 3 bases and J 4 bases; nucleotides not matched to a gene: 4. The CDR3 sequence is 13 residues long. The CDR3 region is CAWSRQGSTEAFF. The CDR3 coding sequence is TGTGCCTGGAGCCGACAGGGGAGCACTGAAGCTTTCTTT. Full variable domain (rest looked up from reference TRBV30 and TRBJ1-1): SQTIHQWPATLVQPVGSPLSLECTVEGTSNPNLYWYRQAAGRGLQLLFYSVGIGQISSEVPQNLSASRPQDRQFILSSKKLLLSDSGFYLCAWSRQGSTEAFFGQGTRLTVV.

The chain couples TRBV12-3 or TRBV12-4 to TRBJ2-7; 9 nucleotides match TRBD1. The J segment lost 1 base and the V segment lost 8 bases, leaving 15 bases of the junction unmatched. The CDR3 has 17 amino acids. The CDR3 protein is CASSGQGRAYSSYEQYF. CDR3 coding DNA: TGTGCCAGCTCGGGACAGGGAAGAGCCTATTCATCCTACGAGCAGTACTTC.

The chain is built from TRBV11-3 and TRBJ2-7, with a tentative D call TRBD2 (5 bases). Germline lookup yields CDR1 SGHNT and CDR2 YENEEA. The CDR3 consists of 15 residues. Deletions cut 1 base from V and 6 bases from J, with 16 bases between. The CDR3 nucleotides are TGTGCCAGCAGCTTAGCAGGCGGGCCCACGGGCGAGCAGTACTTC. This encodes CASSLAGGPTGEQYF.

This clonotype was seen once. This chain joins TRBV7-9 and TRBJ2-7; TRBD1 matches at 8 bases. The CDR3 runs 14 residues. The germline CDR1 and CDR2 sequences are SEHNR and FQNEAQ (reference sequence). Germline trimming cut 4 bases from V and 6 bases from J; bases unmatched to any gene: 8. In nucleotides, the CDR3 is TGTGCCAGCAGCTCTTCGACAGGGGTGGGCGAGCAGTACTTC. Its translation: CASSSSTGVGEQYF.

This rearrangement joins TRBV30 to TRBJ2-3, with 10 bases aligning to TRBD1. Trimming removed 1 base from V and 3 bases from J; junction bases left unmatched: 7. This CDR3 spans 16 amino acids. CDR1 is GTSNPN and CDR2 is SVGIG in the germline V gene (reference sequence). The CDR3 spells CAWSEPTGGSTDTQYF. The CDR3 DNA reads TGTGCCTGGAGTGAGCCGACAGGGGGCTCGACAGATACGCAGTATTTT.

This clonotype was observed many times. The V gene is TRBV24-1, the J gene TRBJ2-3, with D possibly being TRBD2 (6 bases). This CDR3 is built from 15 residues. The germline V gene encodes CDR1 KGHDR and CDR2 SFDVKD. The germline V and J ends were trimmed by 6 bases and 2 bases, with 14 bases remaining between them. CDR3 in amino acids: CATSSTGDVTDTQYF. The CDR3 DNA follows: TGTGCCACCAGTTCCACGGGGGATGTCACAGATACGCAGTATTTT.

The rearrangement uses TRBV12-3 or TRBV12-4 and TRBJ2-1, with a possible D match to TRBD2 (5 bases). The CDR3 runs 14 residues. The V end lost 6 bases, the J end lost 5 bases, and 14 bases lay between the germline ends. CDR3 protein: CASRLWETNNEQFF. The CDR3, as DNA: TGTGCCAGCAGGCTCTGGGAGACAAACAATGAGCAGTTCTTC.

This clonotype was detected only once. The rearrangement joins TRBV7-3 to TRBJ2-1, with a tentative D call TRBD1 (5 bases). This CDR3 has 16 residues. Germline assignment: CDR1 SGHTA and CDR2 FQGTGA. Deletions cut 5 bases from V and 7 bases from J, with 21 bases between. This CDR3 reads CASSPPNRQAKNEQFF. CDR3 nucleotide sequence: TGTGCCAGCAGCCCACCCAACAGGCAGGCTAAGAATGAGCAGTTCTTC.

This clonotype was counted between two and nine times. The chain has TRBV6-1 and TRBJ2-5; 13 positions agree with TRBD2. V lost 6 bases to trimming and J lost 4 bases; unmatched junction nucleotides: 5. CDR1 is MNHNS and CDR2 is SASEGT in the germline V gene. The CDR3 is 15 residues long. CDR3 bases: TGTGCCAGCAGACAACTAGCGGGAGGGGCAGAGACCCAGTACTTC. Translating it yields CASRQLAGGAETQYF.

The chain joins TRBV20-1 to TRBJ2-3, with D unclear. Germline CDR1 is DFQATT and CDR2 is SNEGSKA (reference sequence). The CDR3 totals 13 residues. V was shortened by 6 bases and J by 0 bases, with 10 bases between the two germline ends. The CDR3 spells CSATIFSTDTQYF. The CDR3 DNA sequence: TGCAGTGCCACCATATTTAGCACAGATACGCAGTATTTT.

At least ten counts were recorded for this clonotype. The chain links TRBV9 to TRBJ2-3; a weak D match, TRBD1 (6 bases). The germline V gene has CDR1 SGDLS and CDR2 YYNGEE. Deletions cut 0 bases from V and 11 bases from J, with 19 bases between. The CDR3 runs 15 residues. The CDR3 is CASSVEQGQGARQYF. The CDR3 region has the DNA TGTGCCAGCAGCGTAGAGCAGGGGCAAGGCGCCAGGCAGTATTTT.

The chain links TRBV14 to TRBJ2-1; 13 bases match TRBD2. Germline CDR1 reads SGHDN; CDR2 reads FVKESK. V dropped 0 bases and J dropped 8; count of bases not matched to a gene: 16. CDR3 length: 20 amino acids. CDR3 loop: CASSQESLRLAGGLRDEQFF. The DNA of the CDR3 is TGTGCCAGCAGCCAAGAATCGCTTCGACTAGCGGGAGGTCTTCGGGATGAGCAGTTCTTC.

The genes are TRBV12-3 or TRBV12-4 and TRBJ1-5, with D uncertain. CDR3 length equals 13 residues. V lost 7 bases, J lost 4 bases, and 11 bases lay in between. CDR3 in amino acids: CASTLGGNQPQHF. CDR3 DNA: TGTGCCAGCACCTTAGGCGGAAATCAGCCCCAGCATTTT.

This clonotype was recorded a few times. The chain links TRBV10-3 to TRBJ1-6, with a possible D match to TRBD1 (5 bases). This CDR3 is built from 12 residues. Germline-derived CDR1 and CDR2 are ENHRY and SYGVKD. V was pared by 5 bases and J by 8 bases, with 7 bases between. CDR3 sequence (DNA): TGTGCCATCAGTCAGGGATATTCACCCCTCCACTTT. It is translated as CAISQGYSPLHF.

In this sample, this clonotype turned up a few times. The genes are TRBV30 and TRBJ2-4; no clear D. Germline CDR1 reads GTSNPN; CDR2 reads SVGIG (reference sequence). V was trimmed by 5 bases and J by 0 bases, leaving 11 bases between them. This CDR3 region has 14 residues. CDR3 sequence reads: CAWGSLVAKNIQYF. The CDR3 nucleotides read TGTGCCTGGGGTTCCTTGGTAGCCAAAAACATTCAGTACTTC.

This clonotype was found a few times. J is TRBJ2-7 and V is TRBV7-2; no definite D call. V was clipped by 6 bases and J by 1 base, with 13 bases between them. CDR1 SGHTA and CDR2 FQGNSA come from the germline V gene. The CDR3 is 14 residues long. The CDR3: CASRSPRTSYEQYF. CDR3 DNA sequence: TGTGCCAGCAGATCGCCGAGAACATCCTACGAGCAGTACTTC.

The chain has TRBV29-1 and TRBJ1-4; D gene uncertain. CDR1 is SQVTM, CDR2 ANQGSEA, per germline. CDR3 size: 14 residues. Trimming removed 6 bases at V and 4 bases at J, with 15 bases between. Written as DNA, the CDR3 is TGCAGCGTATGCCGGGAGCTCCGTAATGAAAAACTGTTTTTT. Its translation: CSVCRELRNEKLFF.

This clonotype came up many times. The V and J genes are TRBV30 and TRBJ1-1; D is unclear. Germline loops: CDR1 GTSNPN, CDR2 SVGIG (reference sequence). This CDR3 region has 14 residues. V lost 0 bases and J lost 1, with 9 bases in between. For the CDR3, the DNA is TGTGCCTGGAGTGTAGGATCAGGGAACACTGAAGCTTTCTTT. Protein product: CAWSVGSGNTEAFF.

The table lists this clonotype with many counts. V is TRBV5-1 and J is TRBJ2-3; 11 bases map to TRBD2. CDR1 is SGHRS, CDR2 YFSETQ, per germline. The CDR3 extends over 16 amino acids. Unmatched junction bases numbered 4, after V lost 1 base and J lost 3 bases. The CDR3 DNA sequence: TGCGCCAGCAGCTTGTGGGGGACTAGCGGAACAGATACGCAGTATTTT. Translation: CASSLWGTSGTDTQYF. Based on the CDR3 plus reference TRBV5-1 and TRBJ2-3, the full variable domain is KAGVTQTPRYLIKTRGQQVTLSCSPISGHRSVSWYQQTPGQGLQFLFEYFSETQRNKGNFPGRFSGRQFSNSRSEMNVSTLELGDSALYLCASSLWGTSGTDTQYFGPGTRLTVL.

This chain links TRBV19 with TRBJ2-3; a possible D gene is TRBD2 (6 bases). V lost 4 bases, J lost 1 base, and 9 bases lay in between. Germline V CDR1 and CDR2: LNHDA, SQIVND (reference sequence). CDR3 length equals 14 residues. CDR3 region: CASSTGGGTDTQYF. CDR3 DNA sequence: TGTGCCAGTAGTACTGGAGGGGGCACAGATACGCAGTATTTT.

The CDR3 sequence is CSAATHTGELFF. The CDR3 nucleotides are TGCAGTGCGGCGACTCACACCGGGGAGCTGTTTTTT. The rearrangement joins TRBV20-1 to TRBJ2-2, with unresolved D. V lost 6 bases and J lost 3, with 8 bases in between. This CDR3 spans 12 amino acids. Germline values: CDR1 DFQATT, CDR2 SNEGSKA (reference sequence).